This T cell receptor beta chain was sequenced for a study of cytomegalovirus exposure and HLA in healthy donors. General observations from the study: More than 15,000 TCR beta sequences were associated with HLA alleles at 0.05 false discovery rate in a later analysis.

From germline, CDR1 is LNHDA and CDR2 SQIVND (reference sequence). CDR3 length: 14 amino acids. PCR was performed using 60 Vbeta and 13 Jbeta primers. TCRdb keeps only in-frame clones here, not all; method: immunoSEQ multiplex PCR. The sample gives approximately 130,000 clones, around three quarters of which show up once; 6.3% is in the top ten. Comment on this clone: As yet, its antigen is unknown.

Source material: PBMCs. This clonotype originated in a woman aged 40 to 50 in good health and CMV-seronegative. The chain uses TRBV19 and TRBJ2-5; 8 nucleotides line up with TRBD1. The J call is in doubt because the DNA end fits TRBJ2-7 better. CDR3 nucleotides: TGTGCCAGTAGTATGATCCCGACAGGGGACGAGCAGTACTTC. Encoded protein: CASSMIPTGDEQYF.